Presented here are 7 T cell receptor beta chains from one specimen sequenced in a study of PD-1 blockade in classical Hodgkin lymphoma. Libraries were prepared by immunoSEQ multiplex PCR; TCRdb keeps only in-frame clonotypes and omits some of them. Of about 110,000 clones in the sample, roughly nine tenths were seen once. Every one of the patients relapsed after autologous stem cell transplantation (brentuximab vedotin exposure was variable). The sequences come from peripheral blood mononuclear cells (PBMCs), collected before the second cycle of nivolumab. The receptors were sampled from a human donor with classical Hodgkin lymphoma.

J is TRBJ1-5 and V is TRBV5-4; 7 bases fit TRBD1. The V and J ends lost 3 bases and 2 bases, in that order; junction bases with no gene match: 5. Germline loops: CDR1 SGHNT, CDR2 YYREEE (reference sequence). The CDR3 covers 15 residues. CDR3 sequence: CASSSWGTGNQPQHF. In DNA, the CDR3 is TGTGCCAGCAGCTCATGGGGGACAGGCAATCAGCCCCAGCATTTT.

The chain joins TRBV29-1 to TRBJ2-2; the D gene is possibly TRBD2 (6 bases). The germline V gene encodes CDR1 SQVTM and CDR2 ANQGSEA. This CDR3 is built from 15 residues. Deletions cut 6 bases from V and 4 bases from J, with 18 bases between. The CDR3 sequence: CSVLLEGGVTGELFF. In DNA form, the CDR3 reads TGCAGCGTCCTACTAGAGGGAGGTGTCACCGGGGAGCTGTTTTTT.

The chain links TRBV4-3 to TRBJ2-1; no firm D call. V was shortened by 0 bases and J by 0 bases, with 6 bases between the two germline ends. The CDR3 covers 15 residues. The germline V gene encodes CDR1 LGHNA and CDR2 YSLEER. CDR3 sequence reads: CASSQEGYSYNEQFF. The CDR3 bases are TGCGCCAGCAGCCAAGAGGGGTACTCCTACAATGAGCAGTTCTTC.

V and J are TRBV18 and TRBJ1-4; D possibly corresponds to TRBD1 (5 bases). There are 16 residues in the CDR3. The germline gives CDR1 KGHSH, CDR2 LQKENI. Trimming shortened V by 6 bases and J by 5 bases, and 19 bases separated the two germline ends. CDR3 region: CASSRHSRGVNEKLFF. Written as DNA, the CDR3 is TGTGCCAGCTCCCGACACTCACGAGGGGTCAATGAAAAACTGTTTTTT.

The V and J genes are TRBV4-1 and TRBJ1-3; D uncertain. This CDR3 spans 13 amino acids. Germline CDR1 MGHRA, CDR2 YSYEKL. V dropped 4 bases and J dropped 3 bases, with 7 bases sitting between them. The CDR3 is CASSPFGGNTIYF. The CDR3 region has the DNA TGCGCCAGCAGCCCGTTCGGTGGAAACACCATATATTTT.

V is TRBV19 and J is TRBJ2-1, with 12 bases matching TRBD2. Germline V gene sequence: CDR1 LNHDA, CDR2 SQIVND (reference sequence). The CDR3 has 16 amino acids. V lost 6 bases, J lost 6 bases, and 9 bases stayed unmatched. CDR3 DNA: TGTGCCAGTAGATCTTACGCGACTAGCGGGGGCAATGAGCAGTTCTTC. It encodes CASRSYATSGGNEQFF.

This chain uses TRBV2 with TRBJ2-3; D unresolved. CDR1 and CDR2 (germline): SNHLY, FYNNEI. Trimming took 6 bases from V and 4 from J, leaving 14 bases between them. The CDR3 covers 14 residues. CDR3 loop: CASRPSVYPDTQYF. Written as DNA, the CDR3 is TGTGCCAGCAGACCAAGTGTGTATCCAGATACGCAGTATTTT.